This T cell receptor (beta chain) stems from a study of T-cell reconstitution after alpha-beta-depleted transplantation in children. Study-level points and caveats: About two months after transplant, alpha-beta T cells reportedly came from several hundred expanded graft clones. Most T-cell counts and diversity one year after the transplant came from T cells that were newly produced.

This CDR3 has 12 residues. Germline CDR1 SQVTM, CDR2 ANQGSEA. The V gene end was trimmed by 7 bases and the J gene end by 4 bases; junction bases not matched to a gene: 5. TCRbeta library preparation incorporated unique molecular identifiers. A single record per CDR3 protein comes from TCRdb applying MiXCR to the PCR reads. The repertoire has a few hundred thousand distinct CDR3 sequences, approximately 10% of them found once; the top ten carry roughly a quarter. This clonotype was counted at least ten times. The antigen remains unidentified. The receptor's source is a male patient aged 2 to 10 who had a stem cell transplant for chronic granulomatous disease, so the T cells may come from the graft donor. The V call is TRBV29-1, the J call TRBJ2-5, with 8 bases aligning to TRBD2. The source was peripheral blood, collected 180 days after TCRalphabeta/CD19-depleted stem cell transplant. The CDR3 reads CSARRGGETQYF. CDR3 DNA sequence: TGCAGCGCCCGACGGGGGGGAGAGACCCAGTACTTC.